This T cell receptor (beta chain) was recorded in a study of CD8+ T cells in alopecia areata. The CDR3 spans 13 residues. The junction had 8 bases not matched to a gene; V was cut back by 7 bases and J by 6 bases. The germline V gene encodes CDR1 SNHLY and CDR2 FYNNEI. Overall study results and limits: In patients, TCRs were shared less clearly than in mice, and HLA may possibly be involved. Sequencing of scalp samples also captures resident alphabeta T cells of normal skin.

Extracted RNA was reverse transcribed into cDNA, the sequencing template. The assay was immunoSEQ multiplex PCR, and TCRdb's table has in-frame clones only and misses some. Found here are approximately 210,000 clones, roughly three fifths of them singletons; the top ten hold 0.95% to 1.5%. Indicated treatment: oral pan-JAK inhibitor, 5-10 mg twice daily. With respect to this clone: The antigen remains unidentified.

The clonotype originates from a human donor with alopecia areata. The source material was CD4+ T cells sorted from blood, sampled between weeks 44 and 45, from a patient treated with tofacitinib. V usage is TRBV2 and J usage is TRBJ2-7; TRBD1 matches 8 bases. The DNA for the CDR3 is TGTGCCAGCACCGAACAGGGGGAAGGCGAGCAGTACTTC. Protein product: CASTEQGEGEQYF.